This T cell receptor (beta chain) was retrieved from a study of vaccination and CD4 T cells after COVID-19. Sequencing of DNA taken from cultured CD4+ T cells relied on the Oncomine TCR Beta short-read assay. TCRdb itself ran the PCR reads through MiXCR, one entry per CDR3 protein. The sample consists of about 11,000 distinct CDR3 sequences, approximately 62% of them appearing once. Treatment: roughly nine-day PBMC culture with coronavirus spike peptide pools or control peptides (ViraFEST assay). This clonotype was recorded a few times. Antigen: not known. The CDR3 sequence is 14 residues long. The chain joins TRBV21-1 to TRBJ1-6. TRBV21-1 has pseudogene status. The sequence was collected from a human donor who had recovered from COVID-19. The material sequenced was CD4+ T cells from blood, cultured in vitro. In DNA form, the CDR3 reads TGTGCCAGCAGCAAAGGGACCGAGAATTCACCCCTCCACTTT. This gives the protein CASSKGTENSPLHF.